A single sample is the source of the 30 T cell receptor beta chains below, sequenced in a study of post-analysis software for immune sequencing data (dated by TCRdb to 2013 to 2016). Receptor libraries were prepared by PCR. The listed sequencing device is Illumina HiSeq 2500. To reduce PCR and sequencing biases, unique molecular identifiers were incorporated into the TCR beta cDNA libraries. TCRdb reanalyzed the raw reads on its own, using fastp at Q25 for trimming and MiXCR for clone calling, and kept in-frame beta chains. Entries that share a CDR3 protein sequence are merged under the most common genes and DNA. This sample comprises about 820,000 distinct CDR3 sequences, approximately 53% of them detected only once. Over 4% of the sample lies in the top ten. Study-wide findings and limitations: Significantly higher frequencies in patients than in controls were found for a few TRBV segments, including TRBV5-6, TRBV5-1 and TRBV20-1.

Their cognate antigens are unknown. The source material was blood. All receptors come from a girl between 10 and 17 years old with multiple sclerosis.

This clonotype was counted between two and nine times. This sequence joins TRBV20-1 and TRBJ1-2, with D uncertain. Trimming shortened V by 6 bases and J by 4 bases, and 21 bases separated the two germline ends. CDR1 and CDR2 (germline): DFQATT, SNEGSKA (reference sequence). This CDR3 has 15 residues. CDR3 bases: TGCAGTGCCCTCCCGATTGGGGTGGGAATCTATGGCTACACCTTC. Amino acids: CSALPIGVGIYGYTF.

This clonotype has only a few counts. The rearrangement uses TRBV12-3 or TRBV12-4 and TRBJ1-4; 7 bases fit TRBD1. The J segment lost 4 bases and the V segment lost 5 bases, leaving 4 bases of the junction unmatched. This CDR3 has 14 amino acids. CDR3 coding DNA: TGTGCCAGCAGTCAGACAGGGATTAATGAAAAACTGTTTTTT. It is translated as CASSQTGINEKLFF.

This clonotype was found a few times. A junction end diverges from the germline sequence, so it may reflect a read error. The rearrangement uses TRBV7-9 and TRBJ2-6, with 8 bases lining up with TRBD1. Germline CDR1 SEHNR, CDR2 FQNEAQ (reference sequence). The CDR3 loop spans 17 amino acids. This CDR3 reads CASSSRDRLSGANVLTF. As DNA, the CDR3 is TGTGCTAGCAGCTCTCGGGACAGGCTCTCTGGGGCCAACGTCCTGACTTTC. The full variable domain, its missing parts supplied by reference TRBV7-9 and TRBJ2-6, is DTGVSQNPRHKITKRGQNVTFRCDPISEHNRLYWYRQTLGQGPEFLTYFQNEAQLEKSRLLSDRFSAERPKGSFSTLEIQRTEQGDSAMYLCASSSRDRLSGANVLTFGAGSRLTVL.

The V gene is TRBV20-1, the J gene TRBJ1-1, with TRBD1 matching 7 bases. V shed 7 bases and J 0 bases; nucleotides not matched to a gene: 2. The CDR3 contains 12 residues. Germline CDR1 DFQATT, CDR2 SNEGSKA (reference sequence). Here the CDR3 reads CSGDSLNTEAFF. In nucleotides, the CDR3 is TGCAGTGGGGACAGCCTGAACACTGAAGCTTTCTTT.

The V call is TRBV20-1, the J call TRBJ2-4; D gene uncertain. The better agreement between TRBJ2-7 and the DNA end casts doubt on the J call. CDR3 length: 11 amino acids. Germline V CDR1 and CDR2: DFQATT, SNEGSKA (reference sequence). CDR3 in amino acids: CSVAGTYEQYF. The CDR3 bases are TGCAGTGTGGCTGGAACTTACGAGCAGTACTTC.

The chain employs TRBV20-1 and TRBJ1-1; TRBD1 might be the D (5 bases). Looked up from germline, CDR1 is DFQATT and CDR2 is SNEGSKA (reference sequence). The V end was cut by 3 bases, the J end by 0 bases, with 11 bases between. The CDR3 totals 14 residues. CDR3 residues: CSASPGTVNTEAFF. Here the CDR3 DNA reads TGCAGTGCTAGCCCAGGGACGGTGAACACTGAAGCTTTCTTT.

There are a few counts of this clonotype. The chain combines TRBV9 with TRBJ2-7; the D is unclear. The J call may be faulty, since TRBJ2-5 better matches the DNA end. The germline V gene has CDR1 SGDLS and CDR2 YYNGEE. The CDR3 totals 13 residues. CDR3 protein: CASRARDQETQYF. DNA of the CDR3: TGTGCCAGCAGAGCTAGGGATCAAGAGACCCAGTACTTC.

This clonotype was picked up a small number of times. V gene TRBV20-1 combines with J gene TRBJ1-2; no definite D call. The CDR3 covers 13 residues. CDR1 is DFQATT and CDR2 is SNEGSKA in the germline V gene (reference sequence). Deletions cut 1 base from V and 3 bases from J, with 9 bases between. CDR3 loop: CSARARGDYGYTF. As DNA, the CDR3 is TGCAGTGCTAGAGCTCGGGGTGACTATGGCTACACCTTC.

This clonotype showed up many times. V is TRBV10-3 and J is TRBJ1-2; D gene unclear. V was pared by 4 bases and J by 6 bases, with 12 bases between. Germline V gives CDR1 ENHRY, CDR2 SYGVKD. The CDR3 contains 13 residues. CDR3 region: CAISVYRTDGYTF. In nucleotides, the CDR3 is TGTGCCATCAGTGTCTACAGAACGGATGGCTACACCTTC.

This chain links TRBV12-3 or TRBV12-4 with TRBJ1-1, with D possibly TRBD1 on 5 matching bases. CDR3 size: 15 residues. V was shortened by 5 bases and J by 2 bases, with 15 bases between the two germline ends. The CDR3 DNA follows: TGTGCCAGCAGTCTGTCCGGGACCTACAACACTGAAGCTTTCTTT. Its protein product is CASSLSGTYNTEAFF.

The chain is built from TRBV6-1 and TRBJ2-3; 9 bases match TRBD1. Germline V lookup: CDR1 MNHNS, CDR2 SASEGT. This CDR3 is 14 amino acids long. Trimming took 9 bases from V and 2 from J; bases not matched to a gene: 6. The CDR3 reads CASTQGAPTDTQYF. The CDR3, as DNA: TGTGCCAGTACACAGGGGGCCCCCACAGATACGCAGTATTTT.

V is TRBV20-1 and J is TRBJ2-7; D not resolved. The CDR3 spans 13 residues. Trimming pared 6 bases from V and 3 bases from J, leaving 15 bases between. CDR1 and CDR2 from the germline V gene are DFQATT and SNEGSKA (reference sequence). The CDR3 bases are TGCAGTGCGCCGCCTGGAAGGAACTACGAGCAGTACTTC. Translation gives CSAPPGRNYEQYF.

This clonotype was counted a single time. The V gene is TRBV7-9, the J gene TRBJ1-1; D is perhaps TRBD1 (6 bases). CDR1 SEHNR and CDR2 FQNEAQ come from the germline V gene (reference sequence). Trimming left V 6 bases short and J 11 bases short, with 16 bases between. This CDR3 has 12 amino acids. Written as DNA, the CDR3 is TGTGCCAGCAGTCAGGGGACCGGCAGCGCTTTCTTT. Encoded protein: CASSQGTGSAFF.

J is TRBJ2-6 and V is TRBV27, with 7 bases matching TRBD1. V gave up 2 bases and J gave up 1 base; unmatched junction bases: 5. This CDR3 spans 17 amino acids. In germline, CDR1 is MNHEY, CDR2 SMNVEV (reference sequence). The CDR3 loop reads CASSLRGRGSGANVLTF. DNA of the CDR3: TGTGCCAGCAGTTTACGTGGCAGGGGGTCTGGGGCCAACGTCCTGACTTTC. The complete variable domain, with remaining parts taken from reference TRBV27 and TRBJ2-6, reads EAQVTQNPRYLITVTGKKLTVTCSQNMNHEYMSWYRQDPGLGLRQIYYSMNVEVTDKGDVPEGYKVSRKEKRNFPLILESPSPNQTSLYFCASSLRGRGSGANVLTFGAGSRLTVL.

The chain carries TRBV20-1 and TRBJ2-3, with 9 bases that match TRBD2. CDR3 size: 13 residues. Looked up from germline, CDR1 is DFQATT and CDR2 is SNEGSKA (reference sequence). Trimming took 6 bases from V and 5 from J; bases not matched to a gene: 6. The CDR3 loop reads CSAIAGVGDTQYF. The CDR3 DNA follows: TGCAGTGCAATAGCGGGAGTCGGAGATACGCAGTATTTT.

The chain employs TRBV12-3 or TRBV12-4 and TRBJ2-1; 9 bases are shared with TRBD2. The V and J ends lost 9 bases and 3 bases, in that order; junction bases with no gene match: 15. The CDR3 spans 17 residues. The CDR3 spells CASRYLAGKVIYNEQFF. The CDR3 DNA follows: TGTGCCAGTAGGTATCTAGCGGGAAAGGTGATCTACAATGAGCAGTTCTTC.

This clonotype has only a few counts. The rearrangement uses TRBV30 and TRBJ1-6, with 8 bases fitting TRBD1. V was clipped by 0 bases and J by 10 bases; unmatched bases: 5. CDR3 length: 14 residues. The germline V gene encodes CDR1 GTSNPN and CDR2 SVGIG (reference sequence). CDR3 in DNA: TGTGCCTGGAGTGTGGACAGGGTCCGCTCACCCCTCCACTTT. It codes for CAWSVDRVRSPLHF. The full variable domain, in which reference TRBV30 and TRBJ1-6 provide the parts outside the CDR3, is SQTIHQWPATLVQPVGSPLSLECTVEGTSNPNLYWYRQAAGRGLQLLFYSVGIGQISSEVPQNLSASRPQDRQFILSSKKLLLSDSGFYLCAWSVDRVRSPLHFGNGTRLTVT.

This clonotype was recorded a few times. The chain carries TRBV6-5 and TRBJ2-7; D is possibly TRBD1 (6 bases). With 6 bases removed from V and 3 bases from J, the gap between germline ends came to 15 bases. Germline V gene data show CDR1 as MNHEY and CDR2 as SVGAGI. The CDR3 is made up of 14 amino acids. Here the CDR3 DNA reads TGTGCCAGCAGCCTACGGCCCAGGGGCTACGAGCAGTACTTC. Protein product: CASSLRPRGYEQYF.

The J gene is TRBJ2-3, the V gene TRBV15, with D maybe TRBD1 (5 bases). CDR1 LNHNV and CDR2 YYDKDF come from the germline V gene (reference sequence). The CDR3 spans 14 residues. Trimming shortened V by 3 bases and J by 1 base, and 8 bases separated the two germline ends. The CDR3 DNA reads as TGTGCCACCAGCAGCGTGACAGGCACAGATACGCAGTATTTT. Its translation: CATSSVTGTDTQYF.

This chain connects TRBV20-1 to TRBJ2-4; the D gene is possibly TRBD1 (5 bases). The J call could be wrong; TRBJ2-5 is a better fit for the DNA end. This CDR3 contains 13 residues. Germline V CDR1 and CDR2: DFQATT, SNEGSKA (reference sequence). The CDR3 DNA sequence: TGCAGTGCTATAGGCAGGGCTCGGGAGACCCAGTACTTC. This sequence encodes CSAIGRARETQYF.

The count of this clonotype is one. The rearrangement links TRBV3-1 to TRBJ2-7; D unclear. Germline CDR1 and CDR2: LGHDT and YNNKEL (reference sequence). The CDR3 covers 13 residues. Trimming shortened V by 1 base and J by 9 bases, and 13 bases separated the two germline ends. CDR3 DNA: TGTGCCAGCAGCCAAGGTTCGGTCTGGGGGCAGTACTTC. Translating it yields CASSQGSVWGQYF.

This rearrangement joins TRBV5-1 to TRBJ1-4; 7 nucleotides align to TRBD1. Germline loops: CDR1 SGHRS, CDR2 YFSETQ. The V and J ends lost 4 bases and 0 bases, in that order; junction bases with no gene match: 12. This CDR3 contains 18 residues. The CDR3 bases are TGCGCCAGCAGCCGACTGGACAGGCCCGGAGCAACTAATGAAAAACTGTTTTTT. Translating gives CASSRLDRPGATNEKLFF.

The chain uses TRBV5-1 and TRBJ2-5; 8 bases are a match to TRBD1. The CDR3 contains 15 residues. CDR1 and CDR2 (germline): SGHRS, YFSETQ. The J segment lost 4 bases and the V segment lost 3 bases, leaving 8 bases of the junction unmatched. The CDR3 DNA sequence: TGCGCCAGCAGCTCAATGCCGGGACAGGCAGAGACCCAGTACTTC. This codes for CASSSMPGQAETQYF.

In its sample, this clonotype was seen once. The V gene is TRBV27, the J gene TRBJ2-3; D remains unclear. The CDR3 covers 13 residues. CDR1 and CDR2 from the germline V gene are MNHEY and SMNVEV (reference sequence). Trimming stripped 6 bases from V and 6 bases from J, with 13 bases between. CDR3 loop: CASSRGVGDTQYF. The DNA for the CDR3 is TGTGCCAGCAGCCGCGGAGTCGGGGATACGCAGTATTTT.

The rearrangement joins TRBV9 to TRBJ2-7, with TRBD1 identical over 12 bases. CDR3 length: 15 residues. The trim removed 4 bases at V and 7 bases at J, leaving 9 bases unmatched. Germline-derived CDR1 and CDR2 are SGDLS and YYNGEE. CDR3 sequence reads: CASSIGTGGIGEQYF. CDR3 in DNA: TGTGCCAGCAGCATTGGGACAGGGGGCATAGGGGAGCAGTACTTC.

This clonotype was seen more than once but under ten times. The DNA of the CDR3 is TGTGCCAGCAGTACCCGACAGGGGGTGAATCAGCCCCAGCATTTT. It translates to CASSTRQGVNQPQHF. V gene TRBV27 combines with J gene TRBJ1-5, with 9 nucleotides matching TRBD1. There are 15 residues in the CDR3. V lost 5 bases to trimming and J lost 4 bases; unmatched junction nucleotides: 6. Germline loops: CDR1 MNHEY, CDR2 SMNVEV (reference sequence).

The genes are TRBV20-1 and TRBJ2-1; TRBD2 matches at 12 bases. The DNA end is more similar to TRBJ2-7, so the J call may be wrong. Germline CDR1 and CDR2: DFQATT and SNEGSKA (reference sequence). This CDR3 region has 19 residues. This chain's CDR3 is CSARLEPGTSGFAYNEQYF. The CDR3 DNA sequence: TGCAGTGCTAGATTGGAGCCCGGGACTAGCGGGTTCGCCTACAATGAGCAGTACTTC.

This clonotype has a handful of counts. The chain links TRBV6-6 to TRBJ2-7, with D maybe TRBD2 (5 bases). The CDR3 runs to 15 residues. Germline lookup yields CDR1 MNHNY and CDR2 SVGAGI (reference sequence). The ends were cut back, 1 base at V and 5 bases at J, with 15 bases in the middle. This CDR3 is CASSYLGVGVHEQYF. DNA for the CDR3: TGTGCCAGCAGTTACTTAGGCGTCGGGGTTCACGAGCAGTACTTC.

Only a few counts were recorded for this clonotype. The chain uses TRBV5-1 and TRBJ2-7; D may correspond to TRBD1 or TRBD2 (5 bases each). V shed 7 bases and J shed 2 bases, with 22 bases lying between them. The germline V gene encodes CDR1 SGHRS and CDR2 YFSETQ. The CDR3 has 16 amino acids. The CDR3 region is CASGTDPIKITYEQYF. The CDR3, as DNA: TGCGCCAGCGGGACGGACCCCATAAAAATTACCTACGAGCAGTACTTC.

The chain has TRBV5-1 and TRBJ2-1, with D unresolved. The CDR3 consists of 14 residues. Germline loops: CDR1 SGHRS, CDR2 YFSETQ. Between the trimmed V and J ends, which lost 0 bases and 4 bases, there was a span of 8 bases. CDR3 sequence reads: CASSLGSEYNEQFF. In DNA, the CDR3 is TGCGCCAGCAGCTTGGGCAGTGAATACAATGAGCAGTTCTTC.